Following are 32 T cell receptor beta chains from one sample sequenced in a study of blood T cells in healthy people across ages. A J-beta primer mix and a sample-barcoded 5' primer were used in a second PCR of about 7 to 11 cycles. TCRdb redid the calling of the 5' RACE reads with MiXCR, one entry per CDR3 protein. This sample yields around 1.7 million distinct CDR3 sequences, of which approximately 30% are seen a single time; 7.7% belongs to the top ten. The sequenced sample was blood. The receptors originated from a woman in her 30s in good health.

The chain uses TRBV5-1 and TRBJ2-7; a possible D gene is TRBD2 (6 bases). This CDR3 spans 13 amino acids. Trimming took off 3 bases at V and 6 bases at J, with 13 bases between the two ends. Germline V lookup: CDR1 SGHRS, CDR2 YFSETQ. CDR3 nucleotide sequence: TGCGCCAGCAGCTGGCAGCCGGAGGGCGAGCAGTACTTC. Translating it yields CASSWQPEGEQYF. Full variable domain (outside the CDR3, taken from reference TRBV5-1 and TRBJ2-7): KAGVTQTPRYLIKTRGQQVTLSCSPISGHRSVSWYQQTPGQGLQFLFEYFSETQRNKGNFPGRFSGRQFSNSRSEMNVSTLELGDSALYLCASSWQPEGEQYFGPGTRLTVT.

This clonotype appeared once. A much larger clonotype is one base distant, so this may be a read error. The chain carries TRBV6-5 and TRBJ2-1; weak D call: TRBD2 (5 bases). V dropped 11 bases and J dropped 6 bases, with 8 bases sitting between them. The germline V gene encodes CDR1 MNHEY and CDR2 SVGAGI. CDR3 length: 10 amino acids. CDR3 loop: CAGGRNEQFF. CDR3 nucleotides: TGTGCCGGCGGGCGCAATGAGCAGTTCTTC.

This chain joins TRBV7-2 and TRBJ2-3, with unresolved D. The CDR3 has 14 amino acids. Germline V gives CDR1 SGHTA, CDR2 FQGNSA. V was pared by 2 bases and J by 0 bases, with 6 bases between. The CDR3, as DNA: TGTGCCAGCAGCTTACTGCGGAGCACAGATACGCAGTATTTT. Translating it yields CASSLLRSTDTQYF.

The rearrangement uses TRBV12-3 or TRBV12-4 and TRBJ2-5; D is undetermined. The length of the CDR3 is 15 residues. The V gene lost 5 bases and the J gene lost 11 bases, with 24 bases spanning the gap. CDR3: CASSPSPRLRSEQYF. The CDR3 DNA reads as TGTGCCAGCAGTCCCTCTCCCCGTTTGCGTTCAGAGCAGTACTTC.

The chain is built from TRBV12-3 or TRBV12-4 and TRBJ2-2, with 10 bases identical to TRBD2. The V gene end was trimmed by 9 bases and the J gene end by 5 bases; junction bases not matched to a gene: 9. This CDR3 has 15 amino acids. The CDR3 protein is CASSLTSGSTGELFF. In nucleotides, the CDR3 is TGTGCCAGTTCCTTGACTAGCGGGTCGACCGGGGAGCTGTTTTTT.

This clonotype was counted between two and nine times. CDR3 nucleotide sequence: TGTGCCAGCAGTGAAGGGTTTCAGGGTAGCAATCAGCCCCAGCATTTT. As protein: CASSEGFQGSNQPQHF. The rearrangement joins TRBV6-1 to TRBJ1-5, with D tentatively TRBD1 (5 bases). The CDR3 is 16 amino acids. CDR1 is MNHNS and CDR2 is SASEGT in the germline V gene. Deletions cut 1 base from V and 0 bases from J, with 10 bases between.

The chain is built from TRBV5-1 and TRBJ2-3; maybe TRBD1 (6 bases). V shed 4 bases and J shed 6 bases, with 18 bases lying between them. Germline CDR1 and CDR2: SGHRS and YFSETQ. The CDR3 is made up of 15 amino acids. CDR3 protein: CASSPSTGLWDTQYF. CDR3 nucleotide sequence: TGCGCCAGCAGCCCATCTACAGGGCTTTGGGATACGCAGTATTTT. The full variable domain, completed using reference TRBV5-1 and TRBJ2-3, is KAGVTQTPRYLIKTRGQQVTLSCSPISGHRSVSWYQQTPGQGLQFLFEYFSETQRNKGNFPGRFSGRQFSNSRSEMNVSTLELGDSALYLCASSPSTGLWDTQYFGPGTRLTVL.

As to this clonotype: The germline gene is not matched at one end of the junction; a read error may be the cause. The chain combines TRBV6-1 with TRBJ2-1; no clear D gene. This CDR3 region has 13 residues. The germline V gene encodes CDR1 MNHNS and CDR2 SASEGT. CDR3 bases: TGTGCCGGCAGTGCAATATCCTACAATGAGCAGTTCTTC. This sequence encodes CAGSAISYNEQFF.

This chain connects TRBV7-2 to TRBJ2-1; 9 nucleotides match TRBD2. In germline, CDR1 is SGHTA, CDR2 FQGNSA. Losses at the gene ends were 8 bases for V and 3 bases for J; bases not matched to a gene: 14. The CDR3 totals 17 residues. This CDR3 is CASCRWGREGVYNEQFF. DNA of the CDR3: TGTGCCAGCTGCCGATGGGGGCGGGAGGGAGTCTACAATGAGCAGTTCTTC.

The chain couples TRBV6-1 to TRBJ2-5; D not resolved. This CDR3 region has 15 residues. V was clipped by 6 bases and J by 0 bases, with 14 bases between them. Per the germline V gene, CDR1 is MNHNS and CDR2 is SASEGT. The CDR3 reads CASRENLGYQETQYF. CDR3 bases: TGTGCCAGCAGAGAAAACCTTGGGTACCAAGAGACCCAGTACTTC.

This chain's CDR3 is CASSFVLGPQHF. The CDR3 DNA sequence: TGTGCCAGCAGTTTTGTTCTTGGGCCCCAGCATTTT. This chain links TRBV28 with TRBJ1-5; D ambiguous. This CDR3 has 12 residues. Germline loops: CDR1 MDHEN, CDR2 SYDVKM. Between the trimmed V and J ends, which lost 3 bases and 9 bases, there was a span of 9 bases.

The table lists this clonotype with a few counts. The CDR3 sequence is CSVDSGPYEQYF. CDR3 DNA: TGCAGCGTTGATAGCGGGCCCTACGAGCAGTACTTC. The genes are TRBV29-1 and TRBJ2-7; TRBD2 matches at 7 bases. V dropped 3 bases and J dropped 2; count of bases not matched to a gene: 1. The CDR3 length is 12 residues. The germline V gene has CDR1 SQVTM and CDR2 ANQGSEA.

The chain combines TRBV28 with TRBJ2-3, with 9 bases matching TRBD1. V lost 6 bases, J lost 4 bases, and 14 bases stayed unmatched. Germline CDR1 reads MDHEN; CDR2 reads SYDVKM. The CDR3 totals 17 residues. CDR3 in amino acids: CASSPAGTGYRADTQYF. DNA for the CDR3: TGTGCCAGCAGCCCTGCCGGGACAGGGTATAGAGCAGATACGCAGTATTTT.

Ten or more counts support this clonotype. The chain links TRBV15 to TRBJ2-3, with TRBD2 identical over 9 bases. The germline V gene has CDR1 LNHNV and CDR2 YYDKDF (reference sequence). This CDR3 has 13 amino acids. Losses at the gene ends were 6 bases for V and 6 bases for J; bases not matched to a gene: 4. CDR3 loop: CATRASGVDTQYF. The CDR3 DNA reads TGTGCCACCAGAGCTAGCGGGGTGGATACGCAGTATTTT.

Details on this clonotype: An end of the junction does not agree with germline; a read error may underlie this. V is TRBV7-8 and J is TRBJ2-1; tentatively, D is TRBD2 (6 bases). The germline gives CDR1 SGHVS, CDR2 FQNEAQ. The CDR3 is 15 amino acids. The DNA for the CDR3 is TGTGCCAGCAGCTTAAAGCCTCTAGCTAGCGATGACCAGTTCTTC. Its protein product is CASSLKPLASDDQFF.

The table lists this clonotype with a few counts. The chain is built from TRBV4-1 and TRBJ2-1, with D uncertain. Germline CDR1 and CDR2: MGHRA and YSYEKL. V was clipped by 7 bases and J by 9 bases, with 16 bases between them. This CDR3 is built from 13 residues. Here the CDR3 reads CASNHRTEREQFF. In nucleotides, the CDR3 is TGCGCCAGCAACCACCGAACCGAGCGTGAGCAGTTCTTC.

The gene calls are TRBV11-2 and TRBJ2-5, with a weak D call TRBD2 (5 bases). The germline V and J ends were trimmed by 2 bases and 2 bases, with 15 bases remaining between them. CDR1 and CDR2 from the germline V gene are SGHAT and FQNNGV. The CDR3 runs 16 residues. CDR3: CASSLITEGPQETQYF. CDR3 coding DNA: TGTGCCAGCAGCTTAATAACAGAGGGCCCGCAAGAGACCCAGTACTTC.

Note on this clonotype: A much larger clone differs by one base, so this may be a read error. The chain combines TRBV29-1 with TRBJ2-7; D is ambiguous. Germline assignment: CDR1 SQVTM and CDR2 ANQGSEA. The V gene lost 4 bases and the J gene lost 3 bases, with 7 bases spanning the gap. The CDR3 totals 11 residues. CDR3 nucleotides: TGCAGCGTTGTTAGAGTCTACGAGCAGTACTTC. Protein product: CSVVRVYEQYF.

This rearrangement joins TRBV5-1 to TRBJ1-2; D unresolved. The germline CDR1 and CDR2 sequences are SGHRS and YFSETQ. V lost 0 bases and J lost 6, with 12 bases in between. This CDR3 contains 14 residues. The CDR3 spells CASSLESIRHGYTF. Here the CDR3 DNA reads TGCGCCAGCAGCTTGGAGTCGATCCGCCATGGCTACACCTTC.

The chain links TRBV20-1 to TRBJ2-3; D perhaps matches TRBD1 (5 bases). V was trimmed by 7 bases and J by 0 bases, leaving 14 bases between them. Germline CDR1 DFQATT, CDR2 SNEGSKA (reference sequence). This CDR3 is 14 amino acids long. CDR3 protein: CSVGVVRSTDTQYF. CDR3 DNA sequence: TGCAGTGTAGGGGTAGTCAGGAGCACAGATACGCAGTATTTT.

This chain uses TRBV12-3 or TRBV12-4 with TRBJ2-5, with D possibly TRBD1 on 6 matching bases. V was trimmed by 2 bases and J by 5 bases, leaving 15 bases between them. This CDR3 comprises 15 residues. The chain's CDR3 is CASSLQGSDGETQYF. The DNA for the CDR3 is TGTGCCAGCAGTTTACAGGGGAGCGACGGGGAGACCCAGTACTTC.

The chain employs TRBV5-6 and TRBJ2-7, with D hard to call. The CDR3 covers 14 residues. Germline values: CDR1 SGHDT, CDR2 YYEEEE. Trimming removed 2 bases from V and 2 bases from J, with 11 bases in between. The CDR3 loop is CASSFWPLTYEQYF. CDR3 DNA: TGTGCCAGCAGCTTCTGGCCTCTGACCTACGAGCAGTACTTC.

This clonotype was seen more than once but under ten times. The CDR3 DNA reads as TGTGCCACCAGGGCGGGCCCAAGAGGGGAGCAGTACTTC. Encoded protein: CATRAGPRGEQYF. The V gene is TRBV24-1, the J gene TRBJ2-7; a weak D match, TRBD2 (5 bases). Trimming removed 7 bases from V and 7 bases from J, with 16 bases in between. Per the germline V gene, CDR1 is KGHDR and CDR2 is SFDVKD. The CDR3 is made up of 13 amino acids.

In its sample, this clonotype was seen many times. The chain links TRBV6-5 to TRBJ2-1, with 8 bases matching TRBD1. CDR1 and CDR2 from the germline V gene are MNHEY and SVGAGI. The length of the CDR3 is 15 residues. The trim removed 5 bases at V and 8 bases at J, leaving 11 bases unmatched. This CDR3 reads CASSRTTGVVDEQFF. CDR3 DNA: TGTGCCAGCAGTCGGACGACAGGGGTTGTCGATGAGCAGTTCTTC.

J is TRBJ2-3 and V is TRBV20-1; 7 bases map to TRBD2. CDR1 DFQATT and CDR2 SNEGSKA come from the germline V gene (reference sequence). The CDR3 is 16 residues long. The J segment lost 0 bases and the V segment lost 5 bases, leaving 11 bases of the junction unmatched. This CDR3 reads CSAPRLSGGSTDTQYF. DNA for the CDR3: TGCAGTGCTCCCCGTTTGTCCGGGGGGAGCACAGATACGCAGTATTTT.

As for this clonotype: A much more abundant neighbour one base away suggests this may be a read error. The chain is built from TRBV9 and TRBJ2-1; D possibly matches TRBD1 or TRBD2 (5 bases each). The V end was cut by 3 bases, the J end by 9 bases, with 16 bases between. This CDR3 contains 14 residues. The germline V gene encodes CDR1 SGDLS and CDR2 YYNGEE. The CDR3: CASSGSGAPTEQFF. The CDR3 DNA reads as TGTGCCAGCAGCGGCTCCGGGGCCCCCACTGAGCAGTTCTTC.

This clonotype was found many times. In DNA form, the CDR3 reads TGTGCCAGCAGTGAATATGGCAGTTCCTACGAGCAGTACTTC. Its translation: CASSEYGSSYEQYF. The chain links TRBV6-1 to TRBJ2-7; D call uncertain. The CDR3 runs 14 residues. The ends were cut back, 2 bases at V and 1 base at J, with 9 bases in the middle. Looked up from germline, CDR1 is MNHNS and CDR2 is SASEGT.

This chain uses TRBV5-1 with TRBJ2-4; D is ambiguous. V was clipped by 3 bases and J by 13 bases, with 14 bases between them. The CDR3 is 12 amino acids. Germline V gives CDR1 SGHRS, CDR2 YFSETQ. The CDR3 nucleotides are TGCGCCAGCAGCTACACCCCAAAAGAGCAGTACTTC. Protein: CASSYTPKEQYF.

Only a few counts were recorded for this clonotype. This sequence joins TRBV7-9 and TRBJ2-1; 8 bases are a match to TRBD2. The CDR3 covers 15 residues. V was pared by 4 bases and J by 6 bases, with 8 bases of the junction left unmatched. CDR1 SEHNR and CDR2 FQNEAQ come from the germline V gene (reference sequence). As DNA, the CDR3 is TGTGCCAGCAGCTCCGTCGGACTAGCCGTCAATGAGCAGTTCTTC. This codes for CASSSVGLAVNEQFF. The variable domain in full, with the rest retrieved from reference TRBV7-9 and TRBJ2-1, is DTGVSQNPRHKITKRGQNVTFRCDPISEHNRLYWYRQTLGQGPEFLTYFQNEAQLEKSRLLSDRFSAERPKGSFSTLEIQRTEQGDSAMYLCASSSVGLAVNEQFFGPGTRLTVL.

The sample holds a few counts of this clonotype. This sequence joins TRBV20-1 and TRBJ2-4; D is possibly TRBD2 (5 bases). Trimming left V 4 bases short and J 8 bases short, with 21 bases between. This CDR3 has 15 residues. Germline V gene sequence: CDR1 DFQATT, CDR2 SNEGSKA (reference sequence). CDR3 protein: CSATRPGFEEDIQYF. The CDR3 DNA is TGCAGTGCTACCCGACCGGGATTCGAAGAGGACATTCAGTACTTC.

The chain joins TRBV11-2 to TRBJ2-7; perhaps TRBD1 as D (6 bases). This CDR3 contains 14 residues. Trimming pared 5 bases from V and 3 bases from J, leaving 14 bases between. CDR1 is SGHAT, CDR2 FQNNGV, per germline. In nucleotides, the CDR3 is TGTGCCAGCAGCGACCCCGGGACAAGCTACGAGCAGTACTTC. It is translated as CASSDPGTSYEQYF.

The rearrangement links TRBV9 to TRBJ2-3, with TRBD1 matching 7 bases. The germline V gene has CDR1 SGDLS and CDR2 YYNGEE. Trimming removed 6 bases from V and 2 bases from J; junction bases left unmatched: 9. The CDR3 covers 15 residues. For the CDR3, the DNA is TGTGCCAGCAACGAGGGGACAGCCGTCACAGATACGCAGTATTTT. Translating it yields CASNEGTAVTDTQYF.